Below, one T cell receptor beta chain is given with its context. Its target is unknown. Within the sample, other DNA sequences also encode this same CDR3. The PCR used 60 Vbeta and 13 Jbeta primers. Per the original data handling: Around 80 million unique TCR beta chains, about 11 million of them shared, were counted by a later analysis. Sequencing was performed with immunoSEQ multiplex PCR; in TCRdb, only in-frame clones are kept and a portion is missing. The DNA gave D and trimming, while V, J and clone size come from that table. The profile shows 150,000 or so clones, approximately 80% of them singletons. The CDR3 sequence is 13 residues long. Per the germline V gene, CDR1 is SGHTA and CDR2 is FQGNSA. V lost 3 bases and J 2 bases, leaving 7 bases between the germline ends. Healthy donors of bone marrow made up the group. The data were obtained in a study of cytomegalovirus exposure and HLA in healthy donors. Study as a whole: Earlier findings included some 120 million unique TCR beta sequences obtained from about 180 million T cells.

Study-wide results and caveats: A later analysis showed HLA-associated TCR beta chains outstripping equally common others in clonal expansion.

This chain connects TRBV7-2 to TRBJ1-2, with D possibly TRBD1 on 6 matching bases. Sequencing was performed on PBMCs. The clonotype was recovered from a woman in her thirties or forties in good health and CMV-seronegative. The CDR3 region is CASSFTGNYGYTF. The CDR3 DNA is TGTGCCAGCAGCTTTACAGGGAACTATGGCTACACCTTC.